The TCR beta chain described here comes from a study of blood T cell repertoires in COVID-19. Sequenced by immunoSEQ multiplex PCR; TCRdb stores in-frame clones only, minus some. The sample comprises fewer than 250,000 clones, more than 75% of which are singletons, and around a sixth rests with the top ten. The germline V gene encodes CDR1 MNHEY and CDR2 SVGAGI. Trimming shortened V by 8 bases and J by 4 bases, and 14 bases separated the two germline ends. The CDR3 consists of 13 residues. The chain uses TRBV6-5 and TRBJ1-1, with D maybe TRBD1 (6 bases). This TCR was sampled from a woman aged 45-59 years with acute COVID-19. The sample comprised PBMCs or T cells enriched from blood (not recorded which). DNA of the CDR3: TGTGCCAGCGTAAACAGGGAATCCACTGAAGCTTTCTTT. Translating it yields CASVNRESTEAFF.